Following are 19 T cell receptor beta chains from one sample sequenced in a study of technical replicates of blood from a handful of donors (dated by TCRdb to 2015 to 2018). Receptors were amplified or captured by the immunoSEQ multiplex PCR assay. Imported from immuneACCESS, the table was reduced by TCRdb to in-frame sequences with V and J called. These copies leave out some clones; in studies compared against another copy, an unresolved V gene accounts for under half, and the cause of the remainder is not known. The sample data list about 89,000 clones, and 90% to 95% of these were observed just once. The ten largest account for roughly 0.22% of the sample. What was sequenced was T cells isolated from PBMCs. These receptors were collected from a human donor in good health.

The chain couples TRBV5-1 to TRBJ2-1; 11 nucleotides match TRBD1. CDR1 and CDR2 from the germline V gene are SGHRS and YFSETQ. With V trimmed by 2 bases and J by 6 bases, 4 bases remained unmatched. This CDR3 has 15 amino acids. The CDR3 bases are TGCGCCAGCAGCTTCCGGGACAGGGGGGGCAATGAGCAGTTCTTC. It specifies CASSFRDRGGNEQFF.

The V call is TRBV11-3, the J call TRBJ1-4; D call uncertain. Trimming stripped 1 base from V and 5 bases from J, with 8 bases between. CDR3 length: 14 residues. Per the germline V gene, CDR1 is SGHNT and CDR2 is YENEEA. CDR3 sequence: CASSLGEGNEKLFF. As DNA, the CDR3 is TGTGCCAGCAGCTTAGGCGAGGGAAATGAAAAACTGTTTTTT.

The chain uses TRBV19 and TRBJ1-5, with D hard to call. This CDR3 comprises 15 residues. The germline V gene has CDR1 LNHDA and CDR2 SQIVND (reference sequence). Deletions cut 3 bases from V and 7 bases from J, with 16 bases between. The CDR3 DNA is TGTGCCAGTAGTATGGGGTCCATGGGAGGGCAGCCCCAGCATTTT. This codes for CASSMGSMGGQPQHF.

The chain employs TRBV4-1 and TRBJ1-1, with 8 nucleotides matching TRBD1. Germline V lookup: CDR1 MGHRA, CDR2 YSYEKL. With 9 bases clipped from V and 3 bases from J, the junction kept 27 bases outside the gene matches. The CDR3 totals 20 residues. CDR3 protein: CASRIRGGGGFRGLHTEAFF. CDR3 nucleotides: TGCGCCAGTCGGATAAGGGGAGGGGGGGGCTTCAGGGGGCTTCACACTGAAGCTTTCTTT.

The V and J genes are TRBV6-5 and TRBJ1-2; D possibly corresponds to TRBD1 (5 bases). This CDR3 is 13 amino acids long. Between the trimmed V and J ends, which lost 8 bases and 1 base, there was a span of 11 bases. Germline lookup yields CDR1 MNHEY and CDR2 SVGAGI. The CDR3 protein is CASSSRDNYGYTF. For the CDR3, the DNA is TGTGCCAGCTCATCCAGGGATAACTATGGCTACACCTTC.

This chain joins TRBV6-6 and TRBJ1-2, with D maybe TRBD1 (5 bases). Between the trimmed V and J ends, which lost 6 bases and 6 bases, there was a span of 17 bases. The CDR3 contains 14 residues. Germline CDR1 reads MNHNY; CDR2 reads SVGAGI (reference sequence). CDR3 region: CASRRRAGPHGYTF. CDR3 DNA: TGTGCCAGCAGGAGAAGGGCAGGGCCCCATGGCTACACCTTC.

In DNA form, the CDR3 reads TGCGCCATCGAAACCGGGACAGGGCGTCAGTTCTTC. Its protein product is CAIETGTGRQFF. The V and J genes are TRBV10-1 and TRBJ2-1; TRBD1 agrees at 9 bases. The CDR3 is made up of 12 amino acids. With 10 bases clipped from V and 13 bases from J, the junction kept 11 bases outside the gene matches. Germline V gene sequence: CDR1 WNHNN, CDR2 SYGVQD (reference sequence).

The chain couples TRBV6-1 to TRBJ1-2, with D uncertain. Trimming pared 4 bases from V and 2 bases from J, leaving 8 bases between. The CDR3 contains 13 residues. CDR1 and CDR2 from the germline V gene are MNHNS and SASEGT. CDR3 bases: TGTGCCAGCAGTGTACGAGGGAACTATGGCTACACCTTC. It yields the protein CASSVRGNYGYTF.

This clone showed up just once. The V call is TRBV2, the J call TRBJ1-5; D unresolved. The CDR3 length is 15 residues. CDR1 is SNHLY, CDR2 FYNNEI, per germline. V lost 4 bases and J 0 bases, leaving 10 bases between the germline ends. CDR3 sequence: CASSVRHFSNQPQHF. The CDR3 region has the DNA TGTGCCAGCAGTGTGCGGCACTTTAGCAATCAGCCCCAGCATTTT.

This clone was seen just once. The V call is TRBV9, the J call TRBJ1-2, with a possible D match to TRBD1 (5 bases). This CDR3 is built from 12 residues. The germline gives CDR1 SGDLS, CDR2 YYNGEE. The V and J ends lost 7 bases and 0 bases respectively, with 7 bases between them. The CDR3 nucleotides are TGTGCCAGCTCGGGGGCTAACTATGGCTACACCTTC. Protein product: CASSGANYGYTF.

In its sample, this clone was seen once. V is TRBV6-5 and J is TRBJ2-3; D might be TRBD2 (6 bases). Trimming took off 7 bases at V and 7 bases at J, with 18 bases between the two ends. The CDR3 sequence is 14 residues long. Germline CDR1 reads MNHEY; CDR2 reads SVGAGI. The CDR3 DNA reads TGTGCCAGCAAGAGGGAGGCCTCGGGGCATACGCAGTATTTT. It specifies CASKREASGHTQYF.

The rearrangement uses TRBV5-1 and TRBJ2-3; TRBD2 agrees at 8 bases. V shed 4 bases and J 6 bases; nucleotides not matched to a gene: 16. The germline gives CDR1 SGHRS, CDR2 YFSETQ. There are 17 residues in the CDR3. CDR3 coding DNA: TGCGCCAGCAGCCGATCCCCGGGACTAGGCACGGCCGATACGCAGTATTTT. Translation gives CASSRSPGLGTADTQYF. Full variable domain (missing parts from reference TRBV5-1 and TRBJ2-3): KAGVTQTPRYLIKTRGQQVTLSCSPISGHRSVSWYQQTPGQGLQFLFEYFSETQRNKGNFPGRFSGRQFSNSRSEMNVSTLELGDSALYLCASSRSPGLGTADTQYFGPGTRLTVL.

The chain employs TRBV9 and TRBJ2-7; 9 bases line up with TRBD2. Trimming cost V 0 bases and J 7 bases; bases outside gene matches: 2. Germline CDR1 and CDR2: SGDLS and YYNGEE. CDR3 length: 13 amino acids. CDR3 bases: TGTGCCAGCAGCGTAGATCTAGCGGGGGAGCAGTACTTC. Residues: CASSVDLAGEQYF.

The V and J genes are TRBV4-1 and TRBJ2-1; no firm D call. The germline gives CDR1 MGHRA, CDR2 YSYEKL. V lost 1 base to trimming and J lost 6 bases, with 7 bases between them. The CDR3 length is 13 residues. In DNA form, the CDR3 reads TGCGCCAGCAGCCAAGGCGCTTCCAATGAGCAGTTCTTC. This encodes CASSQGASNEQFF.

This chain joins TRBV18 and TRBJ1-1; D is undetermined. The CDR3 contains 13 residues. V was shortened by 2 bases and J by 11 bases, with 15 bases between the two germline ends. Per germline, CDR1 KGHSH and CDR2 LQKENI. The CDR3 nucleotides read TGTGCCAGCTCACCAAGGTCAGAGGGTAAGGCTTTCTTT. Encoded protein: CASSPRSEGKAFF.

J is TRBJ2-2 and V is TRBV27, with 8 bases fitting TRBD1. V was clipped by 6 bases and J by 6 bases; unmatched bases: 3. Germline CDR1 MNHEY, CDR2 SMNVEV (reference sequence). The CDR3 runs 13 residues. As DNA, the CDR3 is TGTGCCAGCAGCCAGGGGGCCGCCGGGGAGCTGTTTTTT. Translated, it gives CASSQGAAGELFF.

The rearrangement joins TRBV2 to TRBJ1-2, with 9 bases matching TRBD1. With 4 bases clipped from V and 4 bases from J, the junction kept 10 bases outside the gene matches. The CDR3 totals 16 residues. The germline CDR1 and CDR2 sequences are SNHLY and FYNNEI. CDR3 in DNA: TGTGCCAGCAGTGGAAATGACAGGGGGTACCTCTATGGCTACACCTTC. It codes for CASSGNDRGYLYGYTF.

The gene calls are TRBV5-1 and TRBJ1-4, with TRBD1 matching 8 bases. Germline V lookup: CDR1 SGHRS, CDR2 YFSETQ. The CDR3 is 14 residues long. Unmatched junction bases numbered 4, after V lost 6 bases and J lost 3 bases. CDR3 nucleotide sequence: TGCGCCAGCACCAGGGGGCCTTCTAATGAAAAACTGTTTTTT. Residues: CASTRGPSNEKLFF.

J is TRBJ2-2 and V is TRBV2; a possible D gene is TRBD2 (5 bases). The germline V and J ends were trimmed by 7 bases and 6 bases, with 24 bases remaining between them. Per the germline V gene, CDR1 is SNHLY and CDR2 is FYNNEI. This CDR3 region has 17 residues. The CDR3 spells CASKWAGGDPSAGELFF. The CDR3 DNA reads TGTGCCAGCAAATGGGCAGGAGGTGACCCTTCAGCCGGGGAGCTGTTTTTT.